This TCR beta chain was found in a study of T cells in Graves' hyperthyroidism and ophthalmopathy. Germline V gene data show CDR1 as DFQATT and CDR2 as SNEGSKA (reference sequence). Trimming left V 3 bases short and J 1 base short, with 4 bases between. The CDR3 sequence is 11 residues long. The sample holds many counts of this clonotype. Antigen specificity is unknown. Whole-study findings and limits: In blood, most of the thyroid clonotypes expanded above 0.001 were also present.

Thyroid ultrasound, orbital computed tomography, clinical symptoms, and serum thyroxine and TRAb underpinned diagnoses. TCR beta CDR3 regions were amplified from RNA transcripts. The HTBI primer set drove a first-round RT-PCR of the TCR CDR3. TCRdb reprocessed the multiplex PCR reads with MiXCR, giving one entry per CDR3 protein. The sample has some 370,000 distinct CDR3 sequences; roughly an eighth are singletons. V gene TRBV20-1 combines with J gene TRBJ2-7; D call uncertain. The sequenced material came from blood. The sequence was obtained from a man in his fifties with Graves' ophthalmopathy. CDR3 region: CSASISYEQYF. CDR3 bases: TGCAGTGCTAGTATATCCTACGAGCAGTACTTC.